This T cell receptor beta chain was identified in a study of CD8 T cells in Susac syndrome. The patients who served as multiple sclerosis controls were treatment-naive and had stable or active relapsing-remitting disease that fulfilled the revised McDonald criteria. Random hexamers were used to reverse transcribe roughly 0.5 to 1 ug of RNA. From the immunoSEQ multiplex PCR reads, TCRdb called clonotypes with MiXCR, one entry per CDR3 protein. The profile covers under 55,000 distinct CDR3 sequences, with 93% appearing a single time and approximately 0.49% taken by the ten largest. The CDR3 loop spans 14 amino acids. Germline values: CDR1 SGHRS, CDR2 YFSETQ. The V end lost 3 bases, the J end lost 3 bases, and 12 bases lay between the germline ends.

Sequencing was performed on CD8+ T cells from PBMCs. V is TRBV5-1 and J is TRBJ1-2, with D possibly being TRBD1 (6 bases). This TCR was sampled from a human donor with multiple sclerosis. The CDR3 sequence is CASSSGEGDYGYTF. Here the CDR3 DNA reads TGCGCCAGCAGCTCAGGGGAGGGCGACTATGGCTACACCTTC.